This TCR beta chain was retrieved from a study of regulatory T cells in long-lasting Graves disease. Turning to the study itself: Antithyroid drugs had been given to newly diagnosed Graves' patients for under 3 months.

To make TCR beta libraries, researchers used iRepertoire HTBI primers and Arm-PCR of CDR3 regions. One entry per CDR3 protein, called by TCRdb with MiXCR from the multiplex PCR reads. Here the sample spans roughly 400,000 distinct CDR3 sequences, about 15% being singletons. As for this clonotype: A much bigger clone sits one base away, suggesting this may be a read error.

As for time point: newly diagnosed GD, antithyroid drugs for less than 3 months. The TCR library used RNA extracted from PBMCs. Peripheral blood, 7 to 10 milliliters per patient, was collected in EDTA tubes. Separately, the same data were catalogued under a study of T cells in Graves' hyperthyroidism and ophthalmopathy. That report adds: Ophthalmopathy, which appeared later, was predicted by the model a median roughly 6.4 months before onset.

This TCR derives from a young woman with Graves disease. The sequencing used peripheral blood mononuclear cells (PBMCs), collected at new diagnosis, from a patient treated with antithyroid drugs.

The CDR3 DNA reads as TGTGCCAGCAGCCTGCATCGGGCCTACAATGAGCAGTACTTC. This gives the protein CASSLHRAYNEQYF. V gene TRBV7-2 combines with J gene TRBJ2-5; D is unclear. Per the germline V gene, CDR1 is SGHTA and CDR2 is FQGNSA. This CDR3 is 14 amino acids long. V shed 5 bases and J shed 11 bases, with 21 bases lying between them.